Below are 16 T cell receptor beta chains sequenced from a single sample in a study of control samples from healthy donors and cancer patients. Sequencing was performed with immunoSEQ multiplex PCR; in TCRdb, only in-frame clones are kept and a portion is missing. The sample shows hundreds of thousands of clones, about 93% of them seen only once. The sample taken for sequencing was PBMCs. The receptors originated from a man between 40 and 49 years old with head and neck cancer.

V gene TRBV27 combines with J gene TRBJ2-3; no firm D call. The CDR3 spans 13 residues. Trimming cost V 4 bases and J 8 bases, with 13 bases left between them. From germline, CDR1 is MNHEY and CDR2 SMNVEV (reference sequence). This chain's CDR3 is CASSSAPVGTQYF. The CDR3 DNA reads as TGTGCCAGCAGTTCAGCCCCGGTCGGTACGCAGTATTTT.

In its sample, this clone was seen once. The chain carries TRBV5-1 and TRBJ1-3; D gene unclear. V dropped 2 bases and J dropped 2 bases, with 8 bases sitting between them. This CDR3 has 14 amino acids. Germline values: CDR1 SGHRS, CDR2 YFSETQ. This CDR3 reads CASSFGDTGNTIYF. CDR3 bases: TGCGCCAGCAGCTTTGGGGATACTGGAAACACCATATATTTT.

CDR3 residues: CASSLTGGVSTDTQYF. The CDR3 nucleotides are TGTGCCAGCAGCCTTACAGGGGGCGTCAGCACAGATACGCAGTATTTT. The chain links TRBV14 to TRBJ2-3; 9 nucleotides align to TRBD1. This CDR3 is 16 amino acids long. Germline trimming cut 4 bases from V and 0 bases from J; bases unmatched to any gene: 5. Germline CDR1 SGHDN, CDR2 FVKESK.

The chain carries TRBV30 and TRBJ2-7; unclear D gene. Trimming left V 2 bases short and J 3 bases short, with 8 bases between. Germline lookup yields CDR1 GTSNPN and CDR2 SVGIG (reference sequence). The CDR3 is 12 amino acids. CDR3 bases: TGTGCCTGGAGTCTTAGCAGCTACGAGCAGTACTTC. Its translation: CAWSLSSYEQYF.

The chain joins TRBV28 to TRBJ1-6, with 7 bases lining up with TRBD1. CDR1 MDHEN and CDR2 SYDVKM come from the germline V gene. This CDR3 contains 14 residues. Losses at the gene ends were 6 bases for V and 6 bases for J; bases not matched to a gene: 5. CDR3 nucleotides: TGTGCCAGCAGAACTGGGACAGTTAATTCACCCCTCCACTTT. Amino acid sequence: CASRTGTVNSPLHF. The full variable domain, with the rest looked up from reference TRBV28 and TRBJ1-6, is DVKVTQSSRYLVKRTGEKVFLECVQDMDHENMFWYRQDPGLGLRLIYFSYDVKMKEKGDIPEGYSVSREKKERFSLILESASTNQTSMYLCASRTGTVNSPLHFGNGTRLTVT.

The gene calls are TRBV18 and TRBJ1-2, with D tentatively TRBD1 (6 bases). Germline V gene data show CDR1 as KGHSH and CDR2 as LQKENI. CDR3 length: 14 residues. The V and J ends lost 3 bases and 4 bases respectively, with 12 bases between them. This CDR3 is CASSPEGGGYGYTF. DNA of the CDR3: TGTGCCAGCTCACCGGAGGGGGGCGGCTATGGCTACACCTTC.

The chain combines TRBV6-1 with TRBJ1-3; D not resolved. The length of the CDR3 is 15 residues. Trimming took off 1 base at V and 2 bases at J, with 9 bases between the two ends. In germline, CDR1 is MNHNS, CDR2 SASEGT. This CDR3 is CASSEGRHTGNTIYF. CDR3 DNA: TGTGCCAGCAGTGAAGGGCGCCACACTGGAAACACCATATATTTT.

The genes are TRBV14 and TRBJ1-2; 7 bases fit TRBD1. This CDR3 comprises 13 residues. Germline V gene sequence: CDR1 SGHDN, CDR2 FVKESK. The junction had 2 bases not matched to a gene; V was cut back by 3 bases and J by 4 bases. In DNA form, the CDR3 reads TGTGCCAGCAGCCAGGACAGGATCTATGGCTACACCTTC. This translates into CASSQDRIYGYTF. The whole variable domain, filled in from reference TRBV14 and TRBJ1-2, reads EAGVTQFPSHSVIEKGQTVTLRCDPISGHDNLYWYRRVMGKEIKFLLHFVKESKQDESGMPNNRFLAERTGGTYSTLKVQPAELEDSGVYFCASSQDRIYGYTFGSGTRLTVV.

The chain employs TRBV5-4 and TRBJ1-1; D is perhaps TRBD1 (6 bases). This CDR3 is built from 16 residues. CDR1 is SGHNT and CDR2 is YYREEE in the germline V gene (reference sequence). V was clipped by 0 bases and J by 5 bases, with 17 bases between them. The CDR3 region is CASSLGGQGSWTEAFF. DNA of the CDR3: TGTGCCAGCAGCTTGGGTGGGCAGGGGAGTTGGACTGAAGCTTTCTTT.

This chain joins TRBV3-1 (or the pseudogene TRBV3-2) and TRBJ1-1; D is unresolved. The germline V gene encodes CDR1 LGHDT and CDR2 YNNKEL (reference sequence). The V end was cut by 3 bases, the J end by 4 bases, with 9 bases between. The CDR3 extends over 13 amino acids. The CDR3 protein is CASSQVPGTEAFF. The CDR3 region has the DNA TGTGCCAGCAGCCAGGTGCCTGGCACTGAAGCTTTCTTT.

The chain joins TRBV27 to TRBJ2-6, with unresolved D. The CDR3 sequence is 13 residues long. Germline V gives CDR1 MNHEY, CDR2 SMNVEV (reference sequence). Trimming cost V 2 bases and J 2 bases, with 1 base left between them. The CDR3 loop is CASSLTGANVLTF. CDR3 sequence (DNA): TGTGCCAGCAGTTTAACTGGGGCCAACGTCCTGACTTTC.

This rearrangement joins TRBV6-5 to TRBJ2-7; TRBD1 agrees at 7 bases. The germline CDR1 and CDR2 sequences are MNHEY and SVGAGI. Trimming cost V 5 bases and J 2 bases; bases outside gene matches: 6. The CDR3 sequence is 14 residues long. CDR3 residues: CASSIRDSAYEQYF. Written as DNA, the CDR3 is TGTGCCAGCAGTATCCGGGACAGCGCCTACGAGCAGTACTTC.

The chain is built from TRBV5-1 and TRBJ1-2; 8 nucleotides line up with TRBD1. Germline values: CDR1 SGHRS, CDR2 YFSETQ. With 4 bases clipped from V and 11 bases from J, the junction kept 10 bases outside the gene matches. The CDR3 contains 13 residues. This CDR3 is CASSLGQGSGYTF. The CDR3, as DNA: TGCGCCAGCAGCCTCGGACAGGGAAGCGGATACACCTTC.

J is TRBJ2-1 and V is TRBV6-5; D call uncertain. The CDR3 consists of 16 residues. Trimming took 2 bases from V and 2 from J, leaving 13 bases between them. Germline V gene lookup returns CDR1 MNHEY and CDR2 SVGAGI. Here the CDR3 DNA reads TGTGCCAGCAGTTACGGCTCTCCCCCCACCTACAATGAGCAGTTCTTC. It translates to CASSYGSPPTYNEQFF.

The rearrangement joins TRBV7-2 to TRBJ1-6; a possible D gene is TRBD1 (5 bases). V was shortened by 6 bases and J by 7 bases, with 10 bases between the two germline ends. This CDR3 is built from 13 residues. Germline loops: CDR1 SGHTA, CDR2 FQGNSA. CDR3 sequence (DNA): TGTGCCAGCAGGACGGGGGAAAATTCACCCCTCCACTTT. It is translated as CASRTGENSPLHF.

The chain's CDR3 is CASSIRGVGTEAFF. Written as DNA, the CDR3 is TGTGCCAGTAGTATAAGGGGCGTCGGGACTGAAGCTTTCTTT. V gene TRBV19 combines with J gene TRBJ1-1, with D perhaps matching TRBD1 (5 bases). V was shortened by 2 bases and J by 5 bases, with 12 bases between the two germline ends. Germline loops: CDR1 LNHDA, CDR2 SQIVND (reference sequence). The CDR3 contains 14 residues.